This T cell receptor beta chain was identified in a study of blood T cell repertoires in COVID-19 (TCRdb year 2020). Study-level background: Collaborator samples came from the United States, Italy and Spain and covered acute and convalescent phases of COVID-19. Where available, HLA class I and class II types were taken from metadata supplied by the sample provider and were not determined by assay-based typing. Subjects who had been exposed to COVID-19, were actively infected with it, or had recovered from it provided the deeply sampled blood TCRbeta repertoires that made up the dataset. The repertoires were released in a freely available public database meant as a resource for research on the immune response to SARS-CoV-2. Samples were obtained from the ongoing ImmuneRACE study (first 160 participants) and from 1,000 to 1,500 subjects provided by 6 global collaborators. Nearly every sample came with metadata listing a de-identified subject ID, COVID-19 status, age in years and sex. The prospective study material was composed of cDNA or gDNA derived from T cells, B-cell-depleted T cells, or PBMCs.

V has 3 bases trimmed and J has 0 bases trimmed; junction bases matching no gene number 2. CDR1 and CDR2 are read off the germline V gene as LGHNA and YSLEER. Including the terminal cysteine and phenylalanine, the CDR3 comprises 16 residues. Only CDR3 DNA remains: 48 bases, in frame from the first base. At one collaborating source in Seattle, patients were enrolled during active infection and were followed longitudinally through the course of disease. Whole blood was collected in K2EDTA tubes by collaborating institutions according to the institutions' own protocols. For TCRbeta analysis, collaborators shipped samples in one of three forms: frozen whole blood, isolated PBMCs, or DNA extracted from either of those sample types. Study-level results and caveats: How much clinical and demographic metadata was included differed by source and by participant, and the metadata was provided uncurated.

To note about this clone: It has no known antigen specificity. The record has no base qualities; no much larger clone is one base away.

TCRbeta CDR3 regions were amplified from genomic DNA using the immunoSEQ Assay, a bias-controlled multiplex PCR. Per the source publication's procedure: Within the assay, amplification of reference gene primers was used to estimate how many nucleated cells each sample contained. To quantify the absolute abundance of each unique TCRbeta CDR3 rearrangement, sequence reads were collapsed and filtered. For each sample, productive Simpson clonality was calculated as the square root of Simpson's diversity index across productive rearrangements. TCRdb carries this immuneACCESS record with in-frame sequences only. Its versions omit some clonotypes, under half of them owing to an unresolved V gene in the studies checked, with the rest unexplained. V, J and clone size reflect that table, while D and trimming were determined from the DNA. Recorded for this sample are roughly 410,000 clones; about nine tenths of them occurred a single time. Jointly, the top ten make up under 2% of the sample.

The sequence is built from TRBV4-3 and TRBJ1-3, with 10 bases aligning to TRBD1. The sequence was collected from a woman aged 40 to 50 with COVID-19, enrolled during active disease. Sequenced: peripheral blood. The CDR3 protein is CASSQDRGYSGNTIYF. DNA sequence: TGCGCCAGCAGCCAGGACAGGGGGTACTCTGGAAACACCATATATTTT.